The 10 T cell receptor beta chains in this list originate from one sample, sequenced in a study of preoperative IRX-2 immunotherapy in early breast cancer (dated by TCRdb to between 2018 and 2021). The library was built by means of the immunoSEQ multiplex PCR assay. Imported from immuneACCESS, the table was reduced by TCRdb to in-frame sequences with V and J called. These copies leave out some clones; in studies compared against another copy, an unresolved V gene accounts for under half, and the cause of the remainder is not known. Across this sample there are around 28,000 clones, with 65% to 85% seen only once. The ten top clones hold 2.2% of the sample. This specimen's treatment or condition label, interpreted: preoperative locoregional IRX-2 cytokine immunotherapy. Sample: lymph node tissue, taken before IRX-2 immunotherapy. The receptor source for this set is a human donor with breast cancer.

V and J are TRBV28 and TRBJ1-1; D is unresolved. V dropped 5 bases and J dropped 2 bases, with 6 bases sitting between them. Germline-derived CDR1 and CDR2 are MDHEN and SYDVKM. The CDR3 length is 12 residues. DNA of the CDR3: TGTGCCAGCAGTCGACCTAACACTGAAGCTTTCTTT. Translation gives CASSRPNTEAFF.

The CDR3 loop is CSVDSGVTDTQYF. The CDR3 nucleotides read TGCAGCGTTGACTCAGGGGTCACAGATACGCAGTATTTT. The chain carries TRBV29-1 and TRBJ2-3; possibly TRBD1 for D (6 bases). V was pared by 3 bases and J by 2 bases, with 9 bases between. Germline V gene lookup returns CDR1 SQVTM and CDR2 ANQGSEA. This CDR3 spans 13 amino acids.

This clone was observed a single time. A base remains ambiguous or unread, so its encoded residue is written X. The chain couples TRBV19 to TRBJ1-2; no definite D call. Germline V CDR1 and CDR2: LNHDA, SQIVND (reference sequence). Trimming cost V 3 bases and J 4 bases, with 24 bases left between them. The CDR3 runs to 18 residues. The CDR3 spells CASSILPXQRIPPYGYTF. As DNA, the CDR3 is TGTGCCAGTAGTATTCTCCCGGRACAGAGGATTCCCCCCTATGGCTACACCTTC.

This clone was picked up a small number of times. One junction end does not reproduce the germline sequence, and a read error may be involved. The V gene is TRBV6-8, the J gene TRBJ1-2; 12 bases agree with TRBD1. This CDR3 has 13 amino acids. Germline CDR1 MNHGY, CDR2 SAAAGT. CDR3: CAISPGQGAGYTF. DNA of the CDR3: TGTGCCATCAGTCCGGGACAGGGGGCGGGCTACACCTTC.

A single count supports this clone. This chain joins TRBV5-1 and TRBJ1-4; 8 bases line up with TRBD1. This CDR3 is 15 amino acids long. V lost 0 bases and J lost 5; bases outside the gene matches: 3. CDR1 SGHRS and CDR2 YFSETQ come from the germline V gene. The CDR3 sequence: CASSLGDRRNEKLFF. The CDR3 DNA follows: TGCGCCAGCAGCTTGGGGGACAGGCGGAATGAAAAACTGTTTTTT.

This chain uses TRBV7-7 with TRBJ1-6; D is undetermined. V lost 1 base and J lost 12, with 16 bases in between. This CDR3 is built from 15 residues. In germline, CDR1 is SSHAT, CDR2 FNYEAQ (reference sequence). The CDR3 loop reads CASSLVLNGIGPLHF. CDR3 in DNA: TGTGCCAGCAGCTTAGTTTTGAACGGAATAGGACCCCTCCACTTT.

The chain has TRBV7-1 and TRBJ1-2; a weak D match, TRBD1 (5 bases). TRBV7-1 falls under the ORF class, with uncertain function. The CDR3 loop spans 15 amino acids. V lost 5 bases and J lost 3, with 16 bases in between. CDR3 sequence: CASSPYHGDHYGYTF. CDR3 DNA: TGTGCCAGCAGCCCGTACCACGGGGACCACTATGGCTACACCTTC.

The chain couples TRBV28 to TRBJ1-6; D is perhaps TRBD1 (6 bases). Germline CDR1 MDHEN, CDR2 SYDVKM. Trimming stripped 3 bases from V and 7 bases from J, with 13 bases between. The CDR3 extends over 15 amino acids. CDR3 sequence reads: CASSFWGRQNSPLHF. DNA for the CDR3: TGTGCCAGCAGTTTCTGGGGGCGCCAAAATTCACCCCTCCACTTT.

CDR3 amino acids: CASSVIRDGTYEQYF. The CDR3 DNA reads as TGTGCCAGCAGTGTTATCCGGGACGGGACCTACGAGCAGTACTTC. The genes are TRBV6-8 and TRBJ2-7; either TRBD1 or TRBD2 may supply D (5 bases each). The ends were cut back, 5 bases at V and 2 bases at J, with 16 bases in the middle. This CDR3 has 15 residues. CDR1 is MNHGY and CDR2 is SAAAGT in the germline V gene.

The rearrangement joins TRBV5-2 to TRBJ2-2; the table gives TRBD1 as D, unverified against the DNA. TRBV5-2 is labeled a pseudogene. The CDR3 loop spans 15 amino acids. The CDR3 loop reads CASSSTGSNTGELFF. The DNA of the CDR3 is TGTGCCAGCAGCTCGACAGGCTCGAACACCGGGGAGCTGTTTTTT.